The present TCR beta chain was sequenced within a study of post-analysis software for immune sequencing data. For the study at large: Several disease courses (relapsing-remitting, secondary progressive and progressive-relapsing) of multiple sclerosis were included.

Details on this clonotype: Its antigen remains unknown.

Tagging with unique molecular identifiers was a feature of the TCR beta cDNA libraries. Around 500,000 cDNA molecules were obtained from approximately 1 to 10 million T cells. A single record per CDR3 protein comes from TCRdb applying MiXCR to the PCR reads. The repertoire holds 750,000 to 950,000 distinct CDR3 sequences, with roughly 50% as singletons. The study, taken as a whole, reports: The five TRBV segments detected at higher frequency in patients than in controls included TRBV5-6, TRBV5-1 and TRBV20-1. The study found significantly lower normalized Chao1 diversity in multiple sclerosis patients than in controls.

Germline V gene lookup returns CDR1 LGHNT and CDR2 FRNRAP. The ends were cut back, 0 bases at V and 5 bases at J, with 14 bases in the middle. This CDR3 contains 15 residues. Material: blood. The TCR comes from a girl aged 10-17 years with multiple sclerosis. This rearrangement joins TRBV12-5 to TRBJ2-7; D is undetermined. The CDR3 sequence: CASGLVRIGFDEQYF. In nucleotides, the CDR3 is TGTGCTAGTGGTTTGGTACGCATCGGTTTCGACGAGCAGTACTTC.